This T cell receptor (beta chain) was sequenced during a study of blood T cell repertoires in COVID-19. This CDR3 comprises 17 residues. Losses at the gene ends were 4 bases for V and 3 bases for J; bases not matched to a gene: 11. Per the germline V gene, CDR1 is LGHDT and CDR2 is YNNKEL (reference sequence). Sequenced by immunoSEQ multiplex PCR; TCRdb stores in-frame clones only, minus some. The table lists about 210,000 clones, around 80% of them singletons, with 9.5% to 15% in the top ten. The count of this clone is one. The sample consisted of peripheral blood. The J gene is TRBJ2-2, the V gene TRBV3-1 (or the pseudogene TRBV3-2); 7 bases line up with TRBD1. This TCR derives from a woman in her thirties or forties with acute or convalescent COVID-19. DNA for the CDR3: TGTGCCAGCAGCCGGGGAAGGACAGGTATCCACACCGGGGAGCTGTTTTTT. It specifies CASSRGRTGIHTGELFF.